The 24 T cell receptor beta chains below were found in one sample sequenced in a study of blood T cells in healthy people across ages. Combining a sample-barcoded 5' primer with a J-beta primer mix, a second PCR ran for roughly 7 to 11 cycles. MiXCR, applied by TCRdb to the 5' RACE reads, yields one record per CDR3 protein. In the table there are approximately 780,000 distinct CDR3 sequences, 20% to 30% of which are singletons. In addition, the sample was reused for a study of T cells of mothers and their children.

Sequenced material: blood. The receptors were gathered from a boy aged 10-17 years in good health.

V usage is TRBV3-1 and J usage is TRBJ2-7; D is possibly TRBD1 (6 bases). With 3 bases removed from V and 6 bases from J, the gap between germline ends came to 12 bases. Germline-derived CDR1 and CDR2 are LGHDT and YNNKEL (reference sequence). The CDR3 spans 13 residues. Here the CDR3 reads CASSHAGQSEQYF. CDR3 DNA sequence: TGTGCCAGCAGCCATGCAGGACAGTCCGAGCAGTACTTC.

The count of this clonotype is one. J is TRBJ2-1 and V is TRBV19; 7 bases map to TRBD2. The CDR3 extends over 12 amino acids. The germline V gene encodes CDR1 LNHDA and CDR2 SQIVND (reference sequence). V was clipped by 7 bases and J by 8 bases; unmatched bases: 5. The CDR3 loop reads CASTGGGYEQFF. The CDR3 bases are TGTGCCAGTACTGGCGGGGGTTATGAGCAGTTCTTC.

Turning to this clonotype: Mismatch with germline at one junction end may stem from a read error. The rearrangement uses TRBV5-1 and TRBJ1-1; the D gene is possibly TRBD1 (5 bases). This CDR3 is built from 16 residues. Germline V gives CDR1 SGHRS, CDR2 YFSETQ. The CDR3 DNA sequence: TGCACCAGCACCCAAACCGACAGTATTATGAACACTGAAGCTTTCTTT. It codes for CTSTQTDSIMNTEAFF. Full variable domain (remainder filled in from reference TRBV5-1 and TRBJ1-1): KAGVTQTPRYLIKTRGQQVTLSCSPISGHRSVSWYQQTPGQGLQFLFEYFSETQRNKGNFPGRFSGRQFSNSRSEMNVSTLELGDSALYLCTSTQTDSIMNTEAFFGQGTRLTVV.

The V call is TRBV29-1, the J call TRBJ2-5, with TRBD2 as a possible D gene (6 bases). Trimming took 0 bases from V and 4 from J, leaving 21 bases between them. The CDR3 totals 17 residues. In germline, CDR1 is SQVTM, CDR2 ANQGSEA. CDR3 nucleotide sequence: TGCAGCGTTGAAGATCCTCGGCGCGGGGCAAGCCCAGAGACCCAGTACTTC. Amino acid sequence: CSVEDPRRGASPETQYF.

In its sample, this clonotype was seen many times. The chain carries TRBV3-1 and TRBJ2-7; 10 bases are a match to TRBD2. V shed 5 bases, J shed 1 base, and the junction held 5 bases outside the gene matches. The CDR3 consists of 15 residues. Germline V lookup: CDR1 LGHDT, CDR2 YNNKEL (reference sequence). DNA of the CDR3: TGTGCCAGCAGCTACAGCGGGGGGGGATCCTACGAGCAGTACTTC. Residues: CASSYSGGGSYEQYF.

This clonotype was counted a few times. The rearrangement joins TRBV5-1 to TRBJ2-1; D is unresolved. This CDR3 has 16 amino acids. Trimming left V 2 bases short and J 0 bases short, with 12 bases between. Germline V lookup: CDR1 SGHRS, CDR2 YFSETQ. DNA of the CDR3: TGCGCCAGCAGCTTCCGGACCGAGCCCTCCTACAATGAGCAGTTCTTC. Protein sequence: CASSFRTEPSYNEQFF.

In this sample, this clonotype turned up a few times. CDR3 residues: CASSDSGPYNEQFF. In DNA, the CDR3 is TGTGCCAGCAGTGACAGCGGTCCCTACAATGAGCAGTTCTTC. V is TRBV6-1 and J is TRBJ2-1; possibly TRBD2 for D (5 bases). Germline V CDR1 and CDR2: MNHNS, SASEGT. V lost 3 bases, J lost 2 bases, and 8 bases lay in between. The CDR3 loop spans 14 amino acids.

The chain has TRBV12-3 or TRBV12-4 and TRBJ2-1; a possible D gene is TRBD1 (7 bases). The CDR3 is made up of 15 amino acids. V was clipped by 4 bases and J by 13 bases, with 23 bases between them. The CDR3 loop reads CASSSRTAGGGIQFF. CDR3 in DNA: TGTGCCAGCAGTTCCAGGACCGCAGGGGGAGGTATTCAGTTCTTC.

This clonotype has just a few counts. This chain connects TRBV7-6 to TRBJ2-3, with 8 bases matching TRBD2. This CDR3 contains 15 residues. Trimming at V came to 8 bases and at J to 4 bases, leaving 11 bases not matched to a gene. Germline V CDR1 and CDR2: SGHVS, FNYEAQ. The CDR3, as DNA: TGTGCCAGCGGATCGAACGGGGGGGTGGCAGATACGCAGTATTTT. It specifies CASGSNGGVADTQYF.

Comment on this clonotype: At one end the junction does not follow the germline gene, possibly because of a read error. The V call is TRBV4-2, the J call TRBJ2-5; 7 positions agree with TRBD2. The end of the DNA aligns better with TRBJ2-7, so the J call may be wrong. Germline values: CDR1 LGHNA, CDR2 YNFKEQ. The CDR3 runs 14 residues. CDR3 coding DNA: TGTACCAGCAGCCAAGAAAGGGGAGGGAACGAGCAGTACTTC. Its translation is CTSSQERGGNEQYF.

This clonotype occurred a few times. This chain uses TRBV30 with TRBJ2-5, with D possibly TRBD2 on 6 matching bases. The DNA end lines up better with TRBJ2-7; the J call may be wrong. CDR1 is GTSNPN, CDR2 SVGIG, per germline (reference sequence). This CDR3 has 12 amino acids. As DNA, the CDR3 is TGTGCCTGGAGTGTCGCGGGGTACGAGCAGTACTTC. Translation: CAWSVAGYEQYF.

This clonotype was picked up a small number of times. This chain connects TRBV20-1 to TRBJ2-3, with 8 bases matching TRBD2. The trim removed 6 bases at V and 2 bases at J, leaving 10 bases unmatched. The germline gives CDR1 DFQATT, CDR2 SNEGSKA (reference sequence). The CDR3 length is 15 residues. CDR3 loop: CSASRSGEPTDTQYF. CDR3 DNA sequence: TGCAGTGCCAGCCGTAGCGGGGAGCCCACAGATACGCAGTATTTT.

This clonotype appeared a few times. V usage is TRBV2 and J usage is TRBJ1-4; the D gene is possibly TRBD1 (5 bases). This CDR3 is built from 15 residues. Germline loops: CDR1 SNHLY, CDR2 FYNNEI. Trimming removed 6 bases at V and 0 bases at J, with 11 bases between. In DNA form, the CDR3 reads TGTGCCAGCAGCCGGCCAGGGACAACTAATGAAAAACTGTTTTTT. The encoded protein is CASSRPGTTNEKLFF.

The chain combines TRBV12-3 or TRBV12-4 with TRBJ1-5; D possibly corresponds to TRBD1 (6 bases). This CDR3 is built from 15 residues. The V and J ends lost 5 bases and 0 bases respectively, with 11 bases between them. CDR3 loop: CASSDRIDSNQPQHF. CDR3 nucleotides: TGTGCCAGCAGTGACAGGATCGATAGCAATCAGCCCCAGCATTTT.

The rearrangement links TRBV6-2 or TRBV6-3 to TRBJ2-7, with a weak D call TRBD1 (5 bases). Trimming left V 5 bases short and J 0 bases short, with 11 bases between. CDR3 length: 14 amino acids. Germline values: CDR1 MNHEY, CDR2 SVGEGT. DNA for the CDR3: TGTGCCAGCAGTGACCCAGGGAACTCCTACGAGCAGTACTTC. Its protein product is CASSDPGNSYEQYF.

This clonotype was observed a single time. V usage is TRBV2 and J usage is TRBJ2-7; D is ambiguous. The CDR3 is 14 amino acids. V was cut by 1 base and J by 2 bases, with 9 bases left in between. In germline, CDR1 is SNHLY, CDR2 FYNNEI. This chain's CDR3 is CASSEDMGTYEQYF. For the CDR3, the DNA is TGTGCCAGCAGTGAAGACATGGGGACCTACGAGCAGTACTTC. Complete variable domain (other parts from reference TRBV2 and TRBJ2-7): EPEVTQTPSHQVTQMGQEVILRCVPISNHLYFYWYRQILGQKVEFLVSFYNNEISEKSEIFDDQFSVERPDGSNFTLKIRSTKLEDSAMYFCASSEDMGTYEQYFGPGTRLTVT.

The chain has TRBV11-2 and TRBJ2-7; D is perhaps TRBD2 (5 bases). The V and J ends lost 0 bases and 7 bases respectively, with 13 bases between them. The CDR3 covers 14 residues. Germline V gene lookup returns CDR1 SGHAT and CDR2 FQNNGV. CDR3 in DNA: TGTGCCAGCAGCTTAGAGGCCTTCCGGGGAGAGCAGTACTTC. Encoded protein: CASSLEAFRGEQYF.

This clonotype was detected a few times. The chain couples TRBV18 to TRBJ2-1, with D tentatively TRBD1 or TRBD2 (5 bases each). The CDR3 spans 15 residues. V was shortened by 3 bases and J by 2 bases, with 11 bases between the two germline ends. Germline CDR1 reads KGHSH; CDR2 reads LQKENI. In DNA form, the CDR3 reads TGTGCCAGCTCACCTCGGGAAGGGGCCTACAATGAGCAGTTCTTC. It specifies CASSPREGAYNEQFF.

V gene TRBV6-6 combines with J gene TRBJ1-2; D is unresolved. Between the trimmed V and J ends, which lost 8 bases and 4 bases, there was a span of 14 bases. This CDR3 comprises 13 residues. Germline loops: CDR1 MNHNY, CDR2 SVGAGI (reference sequence). The CDR3 is CASVPGEGYGYTF. The CDR3 region has the DNA TGTGCCAGCGTTCCCGGGGAGGGCTATGGCTACACCTTC.

The chain combines TRBV29-1 with TRBJ2-1, with D unresolved. The CDR3 sequence is 14 residues long. CDR1 and CDR2 (germline): SQVTM, ANQGSEA. V dropped 4 bases and J dropped 0 bases, with 10 bases sitting between them. CDR3 sequence reads: CSVAPASSYNEQFF. The CDR3 bases are TGCAGCGTTGCTCCGGCAAGCTCCTACAATGAGCAGTTCTTC.

This clonotype has ten or more counts. V gene TRBV7-6 combines with J gene TRBJ2-7; no clear D. Germline CDR1 is SGHVS and CDR2 is FNYEAQ. This CDR3 has 13 amino acids. Trimming took off 5 bases at V and 3 bases at J, with 11 bases between the two ends. CDR3 nucleotides: TGTGCCAGCAGCGTGGCACAGAACTACGAGCAGTACTTC. Protein: CASSVAQNYEQYF.

The J gene is TRBJ2-1, the V gene TRBV7-2; the D gene is possibly TRBD2 (7 bases). The CDR3 has 16 residues. Trimming took 5 bases from V and 4 from J, leaving 18 bases between them. CDR1 is SGHTA, CDR2 FQGNSA, per germline. The CDR3 reads CASSRQAGEGYNEQFF. DNA of the CDR3: TGTGCCAGCAGCAGACAGGCGGGAGAGGGATACAATGAGCAGTTCTTC.

V is TRBV5-1 and J is TRBJ1-1, with D perhaps TRBD1 (6 bases). Per the germline V gene, CDR1 is SGHRS and CDR2 is YFSETQ. The CDR3 loop spans 14 amino acids. The germline V and J ends were trimmed by 5 bases and 1 base, with 12 bases remaining between them. The CDR3 region is CASRQGNPNTEAFF. The CDR3, as DNA: TGCGCCAGCAGACAGGGAAATCCGAACACTGAAGCTTTCTTT.

The genes are TRBV29-1 and TRBJ1-4; D might be TRBD1 (5 bases). The CDR3 sequence is 13 residues long. V lost 7 bases, J lost 8 bases, and 17 bases lay in between. CDR1 is SQVTM, CDR2 ANQGSEA, per germline. CDR3 in DNA: TGCAGCGGGAGGGGACCCTTTAGAGAAAAACTGTTTTTT. Its protein product is CSGRGPFREKLFF.